The rows below give T cell receptor beta chains drawn from one sample of a study of cytomegalovirus exposure and HLA in healthy donors. TCRdb's copy holds only in-frame clones and misses some; the assay was immunoSEQ multiplex PCR. The sample holds some 100,000 clones, 78% seen once. Sequencing input: PBMCs. Every receptor here comes from a middle-aged woman in good health and CMV-seropositive. Each CDR3 is given with its conserved first and last residue. The D gene is left open where the match is weak. Rows give clone size only sometimes, using once, few, many, or a class for an expanded clone.

clone_size	v_call	d_call	j_call	cdr3_nt	cdr3_aa
-	TRBV4-3	TRBD2	TRBJ2-1	TGCGCCAGCAGCCAAGAACGGCTAGCGGCTAATAATGAGCAGTTCTTC	CASSQERLAANNEQFF
-	TRBV11-3	TRBD1	TRBJ1-4	TGTGCCAGCAGCCAAGTAGGACAGGGGGAGAAACTGTTTTTT	CASSQVGQGEKLFF
-	TRBV5-5	-	TRBJ1-1	TGTGCCAGCAGCTTGGCCGTAATCCGGGGTAACACTGAAGCTTTCTTT	CASSLAVIRGNTEAFF
-	TRBV7-2	TRBD1	TRBJ1-1	TGTGCCAGCAGCACCCAGACAGGGGTGAACACTGAAGCTTTCTTT	CASSTQTGVNTEAFF
-	TRBV5-1	-	TRBJ2-1	TGCGCCGGCAGCTTGGGGGGAGACTACAATGAGCAGTTCTTC	CAGSLGGDYNEQFF
-	TRBV5-1	-	TRBJ1-4	TGCGCCAGCAGCTTGGGCAGGGCCCCTGCAACTAATGAAAAACTGTTTTTT	CASSLGRAPATNEKLFF
-	TRBV5-1	-	TRBJ2-7	TGCGCCAGCAGCTCCCCTTCCTACGAGCAGTACTTC	CASSSPSYEQYF
-	TRBV7-6	-	TRBJ1-1	TGTGCCAGCAGCTTATCCACTGTGAACACTGAAGCTTTCTTT	CASSLSTVNTEAFF
-	TRBV18	TRBD1	TRBJ1-5	TGTGCCAGCTCCCCAAGAACAGGGGTTGGACAGCCCCAGCATTTT	CASSPRTGVGQPQHF
once	TRBV28	TRBD1	TRBJ2-7	TGTGCCAGCAGTCCTTCGTACAGGGGGCGGGGCGAGCAGTACTTC	CASSPSYRGRGEQYF
-	TRBV27	-	TRBJ1-5	TGTGCCAGCAGCCCTTTCCGGGGGGCCGCCATTGATCAGCCCCAGCATTTT	CASSPFRGAAIDQPQHF
-	TRBV10-3	-	TRBJ2-1	TGTGCCATCAGTGAGGTTTCAGGGGAACTTATGTCCTACAATGAGCAGTTCTTC	CAISEVSGELMSYNEQFF
-	TRBV4-2	TRBD1	TRBJ2-3	TGTGCCAGCAGCCAAGAAGGGGGCGCGGGCACAGATACGCAGTATTTT	CASSQEGGAGTDTQYF
-	TRBV28	-	TRBJ2-7	TGTGCCAGCAGTTTAGGAAGGGGGGGTTACGAGCAGTACTTC	CASSLGRGGYEQYF
-	TRBV19	TRBD1	TRBJ2-7	TGTGCCAGTAGCGCCGGGACAGGGGGCGGGAAAGGCTACGAGCAGTACTTC	CASSAGTGGGKGYEQYF
few	TRBV7-2	TRBD2	TRBJ2-7	TGTGCCAGCAGCCCAGGACTAGCGGGAGTAGTAGACGAGCAGTACTTC	CASSPGLAGVVDEQYF
few	TRBV2	-	TRBJ1-1	TGTGCCAGCAGTGTTAGGACGGAGGCTGAAGCTTTCTTT	CASSVRTEAEAFF
-	TRBV5-1	TRBD1	TRBJ1-2	TGCGCCAGCAGCGTAGCCGGGACAGGGGTCTATGGCTACACCTTC	CASSVAGTGVYGYTF
-	TRBV5-1	TRBD1	TRBJ2-4	TGCGCCAGCAGCTTGATCAACAGGGGGGACAAAAACATTCAGTACTTC	CASSLINRGDKNIQYF
few	TRBV6-5	-	TRBJ1-2	TGTGCCAGCAGCCCCCAAGCACTTGACTATGGCTACACCTTC	CASSPQALDYGYTF
-	TRBV5-1	-	TRBJ2-4	TGCGCCAGCAGACCGCCCTCCGGGGTTGGGGAGGCCAAAAACATTCAGTACTTC	CASRPPSGVGEAKNIQYF
-	TRBV30	-	TRBJ1-1	TGTGCCTGGACGGGACACCGAAGCACTGAAGCTTTCTTT	CAWTGHRSTEAFF
few	TRBV6-5	TRBD2	TRBJ2-1	TGTGCCAGCAGGTTTAGCGGGAGCTCCTACAATGAGCAGTTCTTC	CASRFSGSSYNEQFF
-	TRBV25-1	TRBD1	TRBJ1-3	TGTGCCAGCAGTGACACAGGGGGTTCTGGAAACACCATATATTTT	CASSDTGGSGNTIYF
-	TRBV7-9	-	TRBJ2-5	TGTGCCAGCAGCGACTCCCGGTCCGGTGTCCTTTGGGTGTCCCAGTACTTC	CASSDSRSGVLWVSQYF
once	TRBV11-3	-	TRBJ2-1	TGTGCCAGCAGCTTAGATTCGGGCAGGGCACATGAGCAGTTCTTC	CASSLDSGRAHEQFF
-	TRBV7-9	TRBD1	TRBJ1-1	TGTGCCAGCAGCCAGGACAGGGGGAGAGGGAACACTGAAGCTTTCTTT	CASSQDRGRGNTEAFF